This record covers a single T cell receptor beta chain. Its antigen is not known. The source of the sample is a study of vaccination effects on CD4 cells after COVID-19. For the study at large: Post-vaccine sampling occurred a median 72 days after the second dose.

The CDR3 is 14 residues long. The ends were cut back, 3 bases at V and 7 bases at J, with 12 bases in the middle. The germline CDR1 and CDR2 sequences are SNHLY and FYNNEI. Findings and limits, study-wide: After vaccination, at late timepoints, clones induced by infection and by vaccine contracted markedly.

Subsequent to ten to eleven days of culture, CD4+ T cells were isolated. BNT162b2 vaccine or mRNA-1273 vaccine was given to participants in two doses. Cells had half their medium changed to IL-2 medium on days 3 and 7. The assay was immunoSEQ multiplex PCR, and TCRdb's table has in-frame clones only and misses some. The table shows some 60,000 clones, with about four fifths occurring only once. This clonotype originated in a human donor who received a COVID-19 vaccine. The specimen was CD4+ T cells from PBMCs cultured without peptide, collected after COVID-19 vaccination. The chain uses TRBV2 and TRBJ1-4; D is perhaps TRBD1 (6 bases). The CDR3 coding sequence is TGTGCCAGCAGTGAGCAGGGGTCGGGTGAAAAACTGTTTTTT. Translating it yields CASSEQGSGEKLFF.